The clone carrying this T cell receptor beta chain was found a few times. Its specificity is not known. The data originate from a study of beta chain features in type 1 diabetes. Study results and caveats: TCRB CDR3s were moderately but significantly shorter in Type 1 diabetes patients in all four CD4+ subsets.

Every isolated RNA sample was fully reverse transcribed, so sequencing captured expressed TCRB transcripts. Assay used: immunoSEQ multiplex PCR; TCRdb lists only in-frame clones, some missing. The sample has hundreds of thousands of clones; 11% are singletons. CDR3 length: 12 amino acids. CDR1 and CDR2 from the germline V gene are SQVTM and ANQGSEA. Trimming shortened V by 4 bases and J by 0 bases, and 7 bases separated the two germline ends. The clonotype originates from a man aged 25 to 40 with type 1 diabetes. The chain carries TRBV29-1 and TRBJ2-7, with D unclear. The sequenced sample was naive CD4+ T cells from blood. This chain's CDR3 is CSVGRSSYEQYF. In nucleotides, the CDR3 is TGCAGCGTTGGGCGGAGCTCCTACGAGCAGTACTTC.